Below, 25 T cell receptor beta chains from the same sample are listed, as sequenced in a study of blood T cell repertoires in COVID-19. Only in-frame clones appear in the TCRdb table, and some are missing; sequencing was by immunoSEQ multiplex PCR. The sample contains tens of thousands of clones, just over 85% of which appear only once. Sequenced input: peripheral blood. Receptors were obtained from a woman over 75 with acute or convalescent COVID-19.

V gene TRBV5-1 combines with J gene TRBJ2-7; TRBD2 matches at 7 bases. Looked up from germline, CDR1 is SGHRS and CDR2 is YFSETQ. V was clipped by 3 bases and J by 6 bases; unmatched bases: 15. The CDR3 consists of 16 residues. CDR3 region: CASSWPPGGVGGEQYF. Written as DNA, the CDR3 is TGCGCCAGCAGCTGGCCTCCTGGGGGGGTAGGAGGCGAGCAGTACTTC.

The chain uses TRBV11-2 and TRBJ2-1; weak D call: TRBD2 (6 bases). The length of the CDR3 is 14 residues. V was trimmed by 6 bases and J by 4 bases, leaving 13 bases between them. Germline CDR1 is SGHAT and CDR2 is FQNNGV. CDR3: CASRGGTGYNEQFF. The DNA of the CDR3 is TGTGCCAGCAGGGGCGGGACGGGGTACAATGAGCAGTTCTTC.

J is TRBJ1-2 and V is TRBV3-1 (or the pseudogene TRBV3-2); maybe TRBD1 (6 bases). CDR1 and CDR2 (germline): LGHDT, YNNKEL (reference sequence). V was pared by 0 bases and J by 8 bases, with 13 bases between. The CDR3 loop spans 14 amino acids. The CDR3 nucleotides read TGTGCCAGCAGCCAAGATGCAGGGGTAAGAGGCTACACCTTC. This codes for CASSQDAGVRGYTF.

The rearrangement links TRBV19 to TRBJ2-5, with a tentative D call TRBD1 (5 bases). The V gene lost 8 bases and the J gene lost 5 bases, with 15 bases spanning the gap. The germline V gene has CDR1 LNHDA and CDR2 SQIVND (reference sequence). The CDR3 extends over 13 amino acids. The CDR3 nucleotides are TGTGCCAGTTCCACCCAGGGCCAGGAGACCCAGTACTTC. Residues: CASSTQGQETQYF. Full variable domain (missing parts from reference TRBV19 and TRBJ2-5): DGGITQSPKYLFRKEGQNVTLSCEQNLNHDAMYWYRQDPGQGLRLIYYSQIVNDFQKGDIAEGYSVSREKKESFPLTVTSAQKNPTAFYLCASSTQGQETQYFGPGTRLLVL.

V and J are TRBV5-1 and TRBJ2-3; 7 bases map to TRBD2. J gave up 3 bases and V 2 bases, and 3 bases lay outside the gene matches. Per germline, CDR1 SGHRS and CDR2 YFSETQ. The CDR3 contains 14 residues. CDR3 in DNA: TGCGCCAGCAGCTTCCAGGGAGGGACAGATACGCAGTATTTT. Its protein is CASSFQGGTDTQYF.

This rearrangement joins TRBV15 to TRBJ2-2; 7 nucleotides agree with TRBD1. V lost 8 bases and J lost 2; bases outside the gene matches: 2. Germline CDR1 LNHNV, CDR2 YYDKDF (reference sequence). The CDR3 covers 13 residues. The CDR3, as DNA: TGTGCCACCCGGGACAGCAACACCGGGGAGCTGTTTTTT. Translated, it gives CATRDSNTGELFF.

This clone was observed a single time. The chain combines TRBV5-5 with TRBJ1-1; D is undetermined. Per germline, CDR1 SGHKS and CDR2 YYEKEE (reference sequence). V lost 0 bases, J lost 4 bases, and 22 bases lay in between. The CDR3 is 18 amino acids. The CDR3 loop reads CASSLGPRAGVLSTEAFF. CDR3 sequence (DNA): TGTGCCAGCAGCTTGGGGCCAAGGGCCGGGGTTTTGAGCACTGAAGCTTTCTTT. The full variable domain, with the rest looked up from reference TRBV5-5 and TRBJ1-1, is DAGVTQSPTHLIKTRGQQVTLRCSPISGHKSVSWYQQVLGQGPQFIFQYYEKEERGRGNFPDRFSARQFPNYSSELNVNALLLGDSALYLCASSLGPRAGVLSTEAFFGQGTRLTVV.

This rearrangement joins TRBV3-1 (or the pseudogene TRBV3-2) to TRBJ2-5; 7 bases agree with TRBD2. Germline V gene data show CDR1 as LGHDT and CDR2 as YNNKEL (reference sequence). The CDR3 has 17 residues. Trimming cost V 4 bases and J 5 bases; bases outside gene matches: 16. CDR3 in amino acids: CASSRFASGIERETQYF. For the CDR3, the DNA is TGTGCCAGCAGCCGGTTCGCGAGCGGGATTGAAAGGGAGACCCAGTACTTC.

The chain combines TRBV7-6 with TRBJ2-5; D uncertain. Trimming cost V 1 base and J 5 bases, with 11 bases left between them. There are 14 residues in the CDR3. Per the germline V gene, CDR1 is SGHVS and CDR2 is FNYEAQ. CDR3 sequence reads: CASSLGGDSETQYF. The CDR3 coding sequence is TGTGCCAGCAGCTTAGGCGGCGACTCCGAGACCCAGTACTTC.

This chain joins TRBV6-5 and TRBJ1-5, with 10 bases identical to TRBD1. After removal of 5 bases from V and 4 bases from J, the junction contained 5 bases not matched to a gene. CDR1 and CDR2 from the germline V gene are MNHEY and SVGAGI. CDR3 length equals 15 residues. The CDR3 DNA reads TGTGCCAGCAGTCCGACAGGGGGCCCGAATCAGCCCCAGCATTTT. The encoded protein is CASSPTGGPNQPQHF.

The chain recombines TRBV19 with TRBJ2-1; D gene unclear. This CDR3 spans 15 amino acids. Trimming cost V 1 base and J 10 bases, with 17 bases left between them. The germline V gene encodes CDR1 LNHDA and CDR2 SQIVND (reference sequence). The CDR3 here is CASSIGYIRGSEQFF. In DNA form, the CDR3 reads TGTGCCAGTAGTATAGGATATATTAGAGGTAGCGAGCAGTTCTTC.

The chain couples TRBV2 to TRBJ2-5; a possible D gene is TRBD2 (5 bases). Trimming removed 4 bases at V and 2 bases at J, with 17 bases between. Germline assignment: CDR1 SNHLY and CDR2 FYNNEI. CDR3 length: 16 amino acids. Here the CDR3 DNA reads TGTGCCAGCAGTGGTGTATTACGACGGGATCAAGAGACCCAGTACTTC. Residues: CASSGVLRRDQETQYF.

The chain carries TRBV28 and TRBJ2-5; tentative D call: TRBD2 (7 bases). V was cut by 6 bases and J by 4 bases, with 12 bases left in between. Germline V gene data show CDR1 as MDHEN and CDR2 as SYDVKM. The CDR3 length is 13 residues. CDR3 DNA sequence: TGTGCCAGCAGGGTGGGGGGGCTAGAGACCCAGTACTTC. It translates to CASRVGGLETQYF.

This chain links TRBV7-6 with TRBJ1-5, with 7 positions matching TRBD1. The junction had 7 bases not matched to a gene; V was cut back by 1 base and J by 7 bases. There are 15 residues in the CDR3. Looked up from germline, CDR1 is SGHVS and CDR2 is FNYEAQ. In nucleotides, the CDR3 is TGTGCCAGCAGCTTAGGACCAGGGGGACGACAGCCCCAGCATTTT. This gives the protein CASSLGPGGRQPQHF.

The rearrangement links TRBV4-2 to TRBJ1-5; D unresolved. Germline V gene lookup returns CDR1 LGHNA and CDR2 YNFKEQ. The germline V and J ends were trimmed by 2 bases and 6 bases, with 11 bases remaining between them. CDR3 length equals 14 residues. CDR3 nucleotides: TGTGCCAGCAGCCAAAGGGAGAGGTCTCAGCCCCAGCATTTT. Its protein is CASSQRERSQPQHF.

The CDR3 nucleotides are TGCGCCAGCAGCCATGGGACGACAGGGGTAACGAACACTGAAGCTTTCTTT. Translated, it gives CASSHGTTGVTNTEAFF. V usage is TRBV4-3 and J usage is TRBJ1-1; TRBD1 matches 8 bases. This CDR3 has 17 residues. Unmatched junction bases numbered 10, after V lost 3 bases and J lost 1 base. Per the germline V gene, CDR1 is LGHNA and CDR2 is YSLEER.

The chain carries TRBV4-2 and TRBJ2-1, with 7 bases aligning to TRBD1. The J segment lost 6 bases and the V segment lost 5 bases, leaving 10 bases of the junction unmatched. Germline values: CDR1 LGHNA, CDR2 YNFKEQ. This CDR3 contains 15 residues. This CDR3 reads CASSEAGSGGNEQFF. As DNA, the CDR3 is TGTGCCAGCAGCGAAGCAGGGTCAGGGGGCAATGAGCAGTTCTTC.

The V gene is TRBV3-1 (or the pseudogene TRBV3-2), the J gene TRBJ2-1; D possibly corresponds to TRBD2 (5 bases). Germline lookup yields CDR1 LGHDT and CDR2 YNNKEL (reference sequence). The CDR3 runs to 15 residues. V lost 1 base to trimming and J lost 1 base, with 8 bases between them. The CDR3 reads CASSQGRDSYNEQFF. The CDR3 DNA follows: TGTGCCAGCAGCCAAGGTCGGGATTCCTACAATGAGCAGTTCTTC.

This clone showed up just a few times. The chain has TRBV11-2 and TRBJ1-1; perhaps TRBD1 as D (6 bases). CDR3 length equals 15 residues. V was pared by 0 bases and J by 3 bases, with 11 bases between. The germline gives CDR1 SGHAT, CDR2 FQNNGV. The CDR3 nucleotides are TGTGCCAGCAGCTTAGATCAGGGGTGGGACACTGAAGCTTTCTTT. Translation gives CASSLDQGWDTEAFF.

The V gene is TRBV2, the J gene TRBJ2-2, with D tentatively TRBD2 (5 bases). The germline gives CDR1 SNHLY, CDR2 FYNNEI. V lost 3 bases and J 8 bases, leaving 16 bases between the germline ends. This CDR3 is built from 15 residues. The CDR3 reads CASSDPRLKLGELFF. The DNA of the CDR3 is TGTGCCAGCAGTGATCCGAGACTAAAGTTGGGGGAGCTGTTTTTT. Variable domain in full (rest from reference TRBV2 and TRBJ2-2): EPEVTQTPSHQVTQMGQEVILRCVPISNHLYFYWYRQILGQKVEFLVSFYNNEISEKSEIFDDQFSVERPDGSNFTLKIRSTKLEDSAMYFCASSDPRLKLGELFFGEGSRLTVL.

V usage is TRBV5-1 and J usage is TRBJ2-1; D unclear. From germline, CDR1 is SGHRS and CDR2 YFSETQ. Trimming cost V 4 bases and J 2 bases, with 16 bases left between them. The CDR3 covers 16 residues. CDR3 DNA sequence: TGCGCCAGCAGCCCCAATGACTGGAAAGCCTACAATGAGCAGTTCTTC. This encodes CASSPNDWKAYNEQFF. Based on the CDR3 plus reference TRBV5-1 and TRBJ2-1, the full variable domain is KAGVTQTPRYLIKTRGQQVTLSCSPISGHRSVSWYQQTPGQGLQFLFEYFSETQRNKGNFPGRFSGRQFSNSRSEMNVSTLELGDSALYLCASSPNDWKAYNEQFFGPGTRLTVL.

The V call is TRBV3-1 (or the pseudogene TRBV3-2), the J call TRBJ2-1; maybe TRBD1 (6 bases). The ends were cut back, 0 bases at V and 14 bases at J, with 26 bases in the middle. The CDR3 consists of 17 residues. Per germline, CDR1 LGHDT and CDR2 YNNKEL (reference sequence). The CDR3 nucleotides read TGTGCCAGCAGCCAAGAGGTCCCGGTGGGCAGGGGACGGTTTAAGTTCTTC. This sequence encodes CASSQEVPVGRGRFKFF.

The chain has TRBV9 and TRBJ1-1, with 10 positions matching TRBD1. This CDR3 spans 15 amino acids. CDR1 and CDR2 from the germline V gene are SGDLS and YYNGEE. With V trimmed by 3 bases and J by 4 bases, 6 bases remained unmatched. The CDR3 loop reads CASSETGTGATEAFF. DNA for the CDR3: TGTGCCAGCAGCGAGACCGGGACAGGGGCCACTGAAGCTTTCTTT.

This clone is a singleton in its sample. The chain recombines TRBV7-9 with TRBJ1-4, with D unresolved. Deletions cut 10 bases from V and 0 bases from J, with 9 bases between. This CDR3 contains 13 residues. Germline loops: CDR1 SEHNR, CDR2 FQNEAQ (reference sequence). The DNA of the CDR3 is TGTGCCAACAAAGTTGCAACTAATGAAAAACTGTTTTTT. Translating it yields CANKVATNEKLFF.

The V call is TRBV7-2, the J call TRBJ2-2; 7 nucleotides agree with TRBD2. Germline trimming cut 6 bases from V and 8 bases from J; bases unmatched to any gene: 3. CDR3 length: 12 residues. Germline CDR1 reads SGHTA; CDR2 reads FQGNSA. The CDR3 spells CASRHSGGELFF. The CDR3 nucleotides read TGTGCCAGCAGACATAGCGGGGGGGAGCTGTTTTTT.